These T cell receptor beta chains were read from a single sample in a study of control samples from healthy donors and cancer patients. Using immunoSEQ multiplex PCR, the repertoire was profiled, and TCRdb retains in-frame clones only, with some absent. Here the sample spans about 160,000 clones, 94% being singletons. Sample: PBMCs. The receptors shown here come from a man aged 55 to 69 with colorectal cancer. Each CDR3 is given without its conserved first and last residue. Each record gives: V gene, J gene, CDR3 protein.

v_gene: TRBV28
j_gene: TRBJ2-4
CDR3aa: ASSLFSDRGKNIQY

v_gene: TRBV6-6
j_gene: TRBJ1-2
CDR3aa: ASRVDSIYGYT

v_gene: TRBV18
j_gene: TRBJ2-2
CDR3aa: ASSGTATGELF

v_gene: TRBV6-1
j_gene: TRBJ2-2
CDR3aa: ASSEAQAGELF

v_gene: TRBV19
j_gene: TRBJ1-2
CDR3aa: ASSIGGTRGTPGYT

v_gene: TRBV6-5
j_gene: TRBJ2-7
CDR3aa: ASSPTGAGTYEQY

v_gene: TRBV4-3
j_gene: TRBJ1-2
CDR3aa: ASSQDLGFNYGYT

v_gene: TRBV7-6
j_gene: TRBJ1-1
CDR3aa: ASSLFENTEAF

v_gene: TRBV7-8
j_gene: TRBJ1-5
CDR3aa: AGGGVNNQPQH

v_gene: TRBV19
j_gene: TRBJ2-1
CDR3aa: ASSVPGDYNEQF

v_gene: TRBV7-9
j_gene: TRBJ1-6
CDR3aa: ASSLKGTNSPLH

v_gene: TRBV2
j_gene: TRBJ1-1
CDR3aa: ASIMLGAMNTEAF

v_gene: TRBV18
j_gene: TRBJ1-6
CDR3aa: ASSPSGTGPSPLH

v_gene: TRBV5-8
j_gene: TRBJ1-5
CDR3aa: ASSLGNQPQH

v_gene: TRBV4-2
j_gene: TRBJ2-7
CDR3aa: ASSQEGLAGAYEQY

v_gene: TRBV29-1
j_gene: TRBJ2-1
CDR3aa: SVGQGTYNEQF

v_gene: TRBV3-1/TRBV3-2
j_gene: TRBJ1-4
CDR3aa: ASSLQGNEKLF

v_gene: TRBV6-5
j_gene: TRBJ1-2
CDR3aa: ASTPPGANYGYT

v_gene: TRBV5-1
j_gene: TRBJ2-2
CDR3aa: ASSGTSGDTGELF

v_gene: TRBV5-8
j_gene: TRBJ1-2
CDR3aa: ASSLAGGAGYGYT

v_gene: TRBV30
j_gene: TRBJ1-2
CDR3aa: AWSVTTGSNYGYT

v_gene: TRBV18
j_gene: TRBJ1-5
CDR3aa: ASSPETVNQPQH

v_gene: TRBV5-1
j_gene: TRBJ2-3
CDR3aa: ASSSYRDRSTDTQY

v_gene: TRBV24-1
j_gene: TRBJ2-5
CDR3aa: ATSEAGTAQETQY

v_gene: TRBV3-1/TRBV3-2
j_gene: TRBJ2-3
CDR3aa: ASSHTPTGGFGDTQY

v_gene: TRBV19
j_gene: TRBJ2-1
CDR3aa: ASSVGTSGAYNEQF

v_gene: TRBV6-5
j_gene: TRBJ1-1
CDR3aa: AIQGTMNTEAF

v_gene: TRBV27
j_gene: TRBJ2-7
CDR3aa: ASSLSMTAPPSYEQY

v_gene: TRBV7-2
j_gene: TRBJ1-6
CDR3aa: ASSLPPLRDTSPLH

v_gene: TRBV18
j_gene: TRBJ2-7
CDR3aa: ASSRTGSSYEQY

v_gene: TRBV12-3/TRBV12-4
j_gene: TRBJ1-1
CDR3aa: ASRPVLNTEAF

v_gene: TRBV4-2
j_gene: TRBJ1-5
CDR3aa: ASSQTGSSNQPQH

v_gene: TRBV11-2
j_gene: TRBJ2-5
CDR3aa: ASSLREGIWETQY

v_gene: TRBV30
j_gene: TRBJ1-2
CDR3aa: AWGQTGNYGYT